This TCR beta chain was retrieved from a study of blood T cell repertoires in COVID-19. V was trimmed by 4 bases and J by 5 bases, leaving 9 bases between them. The CDR3 covers 13 residues. Germline CDR1 reads SGHTA; CDR2 reads FQGNSA. Here immunoSEQ multiplex PCR was the method, and the copy in TCRdb shows in-frame clones only, minus some. The sample records around 180,000 clones, 76% being singletons. The J gene is TRBJ1-5, the V gene TRBV7-2; no firm D call. This receptor was obtained from a woman in her fifties or sixties with acute COVID-19. The sequenced sample consisted of PBMCs or T cells enriched from blood (not recorded which). CDR3 nucleotide sequence: TGTGCCAGCAGCTCCGTCGGAGATCAGCCCCAGCATTTT. Its translation: CASSSVGDQPQHF.